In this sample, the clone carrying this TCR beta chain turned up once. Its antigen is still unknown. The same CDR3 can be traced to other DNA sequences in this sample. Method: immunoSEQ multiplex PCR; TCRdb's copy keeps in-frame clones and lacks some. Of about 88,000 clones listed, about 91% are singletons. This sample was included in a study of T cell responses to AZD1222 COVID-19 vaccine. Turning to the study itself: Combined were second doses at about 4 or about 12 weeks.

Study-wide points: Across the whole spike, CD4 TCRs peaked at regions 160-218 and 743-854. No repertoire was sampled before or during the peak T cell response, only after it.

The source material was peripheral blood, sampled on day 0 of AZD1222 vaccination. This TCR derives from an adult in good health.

CDR3: CASSFDRGNTEAFF. For the CDR3, the DNA is TGCGCCAGCAGCTTTGACAGGGGCAACACTGAAGCTTTCTTT. This sequence joins TRBV5-1 and TRBJ1-1; 8 bases align to TRBD1. Germline V gene sequence: CDR1 SGHRS, CDR2 YFSETQ. The CDR3 is 14 amino acids. V trimming: 2 bases; J trimming: 2 bases; junction bases outside the gene matches: 2.